This section outlines one T cell receptor (beta chain) sequence together with its context. What it binds is not known. The data are from a study of T cell responses to AZD1222 COVID-19 vaccine. Study-level points and caveats: Just a handful of AZD1222 recipients were seropositive at baseline. In all cases, repertoires were sampled only after the peak T cell response. Close to half of all spike-specific TCRs reportedly target regions of the variants that are unmutated.

Produced via immunoSEQ multiplex PCR; TCRdb's table is partial and in-frame only. The sample's table shows about 140,000 clones. From germline, CDR1 is MDHEN and CDR2 SYDVKM. The CDR3 sequence is 14 residues long. V lost 6 bases and J lost 8, with 16 bases in between. Sequencing was carried out using peripheral blood. The receptor was derived from an adult in good health. The rearrangement links TRBV28 to TRBJ1-4, with no clear D. The CDR3 loop reads CASSRPHAIEKLFF. The CDR3 coding sequence is TGTGCCAGCAGCCGGCCCCATGCGATCGAAAAACTGTTTTTT.